This is a list of T cell receptor beta chains from one sample in a study of OX40 agonist ivuxolimab in advanced cancers. Generated by immunoSEQ multiplex PCR, the TCRdb table keeps only in-frame clones and is missing some. The sample has roughly 53,000 clones; 84% are singletons. The sample in question was CD4+ or CD8+ T cells sorted from blood, obtained in a trial of the OX40 agonist ivuxolimab. Receptor source: an adult with an advanced solid tumor such as melanoma, head and neck, liver or kidney cancer. Each CDR3 is given with its conserved first and last residue. The order of the fields is J gene, D gene, V gene, clone size, CDR3 DNA, CDR3 protein. The D gene is left open where the match is weak. A clone size is listed for some rows: how often the clone was seen (once, few, many), or a class if it is expanded.

TRBJ2-4,TRBD2,TRBV4-2,NA,TGTGCCAGCAGCCTACGACTAGCGGGAGGGGGTAGCCAAAAAAACATTCAGTACTTC,CASSLRLAGGGSQKNIQYF
TRBJ1-6,NA,TRBV4-3,few,TGCGCCAGCAGCCAAGATGTTATTTCACCCCTCCACTTT,CASSQDVISPLHF
TRBJ2-3,TRBD1,TRBV28,few,TGTGCCAGCAACAGGGGGATTTCTAGCACAGATACGCAGTATTTT,CASNRGISSTDTQYF
TRBJ1-4,NA,TRBV5-6,NA,TGTGCCAGCAGCTTGTCAACTAATGAAAAACTGTTTTTT,CASSLSTNEKLFF
TRBJ2-7,NA,TRBV19,NA,TGTGCCAGTAGTCGACAGGATCACGAGCAGTACTTC,CASSRQDHEQYF
TRBJ1-1,NA,TRBV6-4,NA,TGTGCCAGCAGTGACAGCTCCCGCGGAACTGAAGCTTTCTTT,CASSDSSRGTEAFF
TRBJ2-2,NA,TRBV19,NA,TGTGCCACCAAACCCAGGGAGACAGCGAACACCGGGGAGCTGTTTTTT,CATKPRETANTGELFF
TRBJ1-3,NA,TRBV30,NA,TGTGCCTGGAGTGTAGGCGGTGGAGTCTCTGGAAACACCATATATTTT,CAWSVGGGVSGNTIYF
TRBJ2-1,NA,TRBV6-1,NA,TGTGCCAGCAAGGTCACCCCGAGCTCCTACAATGAGCAGTTCTTC,CASKVTPSSYNEQFF
TRBJ2-3,TRBD2,TRBV2,NA,TGTGCCAGCAACTTGCTAGCGGCCCTTACAGATACGCAGTATTTT,CASNLLAALTDTQYF
TRBJ2-1,NA,TRBV7-9,few,TGTGCCAGCAGCTCTAGCGGAGAGGGGGGTGGTGAGCAGTTCTTC,CASSSSGEGGGEQFF
TRBJ2-3,NA,TRBV19,NA,TGTGCCAGTAGAACCCCTGAGGGTAGCACAGATACGCAGTATTTT,CASRTPEGSTDTQYF
TRBJ1-1,TRBD1,TRBV28,NA,TGTGCCAGCAGTTTGACTCCGGGACAGGGTAGAGCTTTCTTT,CASSLTPGQGRAFF
TRBJ2-2,NA,TRBV19,NA,TGTGCCAGTAGTATGGCGGCTAGAAAAGGCACCGGGGAGCTGTTTTTT,CASSMAARKGTGELFF
TRBJ1-6,NA,TRBV6-5,NA,TGTGCCAGCAGTTCTCCGGGGGTGGGGAATTCACCCCTCCACTTT,CASSSPGVGNSPLHF
TRBJ1-1,NA,TRBV29-1,once,TGCAGCGTTGGGCAAGGGAAGACTGAAGCTTTCTTT,CSVGQGKTEAFF
TRBJ2-1,TRBD2,TRBV7-9,NA,TGTGCCAGCAGCTTAGGGACTAGCGTTATGGGAGAGCAGTTCTTC,CASSLGTSVMGEQFF
TRBJ1-3,NA,TRBV4-1,NA,TGCGCCAGCAGCCAAGTATTGAGAAACTCTGGAAACACCATATATTTT,CASSQVLRNSGNTIYF
TRBJ2-1,TRBD2,TRBV5-1,once,TGCGCCAGCAGCTTTTCCCTGACTAGCGGGAGAGGAGGTGAGCAGTTCTTC,CASSFSLTSGRGGEQFF
TRBJ1-2,NA,TRBV5-1,NA,TGCGCCAGCAGCCCATTGGACGGCGGAGGCTACACCTTC,CASSPLDGGGYTF
TRBJ2-3,TRBD1,TRBV10-3,NA,TGTGCCATCAGCAGTTGGACAGGGGGCCAGGAAGATACGCAGTATTTT,CAISSWTGGQEDTQYF
TRBJ2-5,NA,TRBV18,once,TGTGCCAGCTCACCACCTACAGAAGAGACCCAGTACTTC,CASSPPTEETQYF
TRBJ1-5,NA,TRBV5-1,NA,TGCGCCAGCAGCTTCCAGGGTGGAGGTCAGCCCCAGCATTTT,CASSFQGGGQPQHF
TRBJ2-3,NA,TRBV4-2,NA,TGTGCCAGCAGCCAAGTCGAGGGACGGAGTTTGGATACGCAGTATTTT,CASSQVEGRSLDTQYF